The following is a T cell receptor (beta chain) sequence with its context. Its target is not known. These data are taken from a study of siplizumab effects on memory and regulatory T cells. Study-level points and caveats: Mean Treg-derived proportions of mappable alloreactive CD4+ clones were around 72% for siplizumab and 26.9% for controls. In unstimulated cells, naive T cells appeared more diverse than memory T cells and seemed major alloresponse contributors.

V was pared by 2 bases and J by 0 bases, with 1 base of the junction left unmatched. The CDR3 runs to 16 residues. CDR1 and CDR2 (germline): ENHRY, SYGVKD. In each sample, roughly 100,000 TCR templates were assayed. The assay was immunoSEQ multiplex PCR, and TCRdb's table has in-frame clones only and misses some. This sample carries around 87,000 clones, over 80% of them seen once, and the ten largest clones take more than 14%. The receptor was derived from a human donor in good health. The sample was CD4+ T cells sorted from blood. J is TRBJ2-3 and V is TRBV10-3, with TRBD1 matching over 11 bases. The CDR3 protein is CAISEGTGGSTDTQYF. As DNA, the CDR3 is TGTGCCATCAGTGAGGGGACAGGGGGGAGCACAGATACGCAGTATTTT.